Following are 2 T cell receptor beta chains from one sample sequenced in a study of molecular identifiers for immune sequencing clone quantification. TCRdb recomputed calls from the PCR reads with MiXCR, one row per CDR3 protein. The repertoire consists of just under 650,000 distinct CDR3 sequences, with about 20% occurring once and the leading ten covering about 0.9%. What was sequenced was naive CD8+ T cells from blood, with Jurkat cell RNA spiked in. The subset is: FACS-sorted CD8+CD4-CCR7+CD45RA+ naive T cells. The receptors originated from a human donor in good health. Some libraries in this study had Jurkat cell RNA spiked in.

V gene TRBV27 combines with J gene TRBJ2-1, with 9 nucleotides matching TRBD2. The CDR3 totals 15 residues. The germline V gene encodes CDR1 MNHEY and CDR2 SMNVEV (reference sequence). V lost 5 bases, J lost 5 bases, and 7 bases stayed unmatched. CDR3 residues: CASSTRTSANNEQFF. CDR3 DNA: TGTGCCAGCAGTACGCGGACTAGCGCGAACAATGAGCAGTTCTTC.

This clonotype came up many times. CDR3 DNA sequence: TGTGCCAGCAGTTACCGTTTTCCAGATACGCAGTATTTT. Translation: CASSYRFPDTQYF. The rearrangement uses TRBV6-2 or TRBV6-3 and TRBJ2-3; D remains ambiguous. The CDR3 is 13 amino acids. From germline, CDR1 is MNHEY and CDR2 SVGEGT. V was cut by 2 bases and J by 4 bases, with 7 bases left in between.